The 20 T cell receptor beta chains given below trace back to one sample, sequenced in a study of blood T cells in healthy people across ages. Primed by a sample-barcoded 5' primer and a J-beta primer mix, a second PCR proceeded for roughly 7 to 12 cycles. In TCRdb, the 5' RACE reads were re-called with MiXCR into one record per CDR3 protein. The repertoire includes 550,000 to 750,000 distinct CDR3 sequences, around a fifth of them detected once, and about 3.6% sits in the top ten. The sequencing input was blood. These receptors came from an older man in good health.

About this clonotype: One end of the junction does not line up with germline, which may come from a read error. J is TRBJ2-3 and V is TRBV7-2, with D tentatively TRBD2 (6 bases). The CDR3 contains 14 residues. In germline, CDR1 is SGHTA, CDR2 FQGNSA. This CDR3 is CASSLARDSDTQYF. The CDR3 DNA reads TGCGCCAGCAGCTTAGCCCGGGACTCAGATACGCAGTATTTT.

This clonotype was detected a few times. The DNA of the CDR3 is TGTGCCAGCAGCAGCGACAGGGATCAAGAGACCCAGTACTTC. Protein sequence: CASSSDRDQETQYF. The V call is TRBV6-6, the J call TRBJ2-5, with TRBD1 matching 7 bases. Germline CDR1 MNHNY, CDR2 SVGAGI (reference sequence). The length of the CDR3 is 14 residues. Germline trimming cut 6 bases from V and 2 bases from J; bases unmatched to any gene: 6.

The chain joins TRBV20-1 to TRBJ2-7, with D perhaps given as TRBD1 or TRBD2 (6 bases each). The CDR3 runs to 14 residues. CDR1 and CDR2 from the germline V gene are DFQATT and SNEGSKA (reference sequence). The V gene lost 3 bases and the J gene lost 2 bases, with 14 bases spanning the gap. The CDR3 reads CSASWRDKTYEQYF. CDR3 DNA: TGCAGTGCTAGCTGGCGGGACAAAACCTACGAGCAGTACTTC.

The CDR3 loop reads CASSQVGYTDTQYF. The CDR3 region has the DNA TGCGCCAGCAGCCAAGTGGGGTACACAGATACGCAGTATTTT. The chain employs TRBV4-1 and TRBJ2-3, with D uncertain. Trimming removed 1 base from V and 2 bases from J, with 7 bases in between. Per the germline V gene, CDR1 is MGHRA and CDR2 is YSYEKL. The CDR3 runs to 14 residues.

This clonotype was seen a few times. V is TRBV29-1 and J is TRBJ2-5, with D uncertain. Looked up from germline, CDR1 is SQVTM and CDR2 is ANQGSEA. The CDR3 has 11 amino acids. Trimming took off 4 bases at V and 4 bases at J, with 7 bases between the two ends. The DNA of the CDR3 is TGCAGCGTTGTAGTCACAGAGACCCAGTACTTC. Its translation: CSVVVTETQYF.

The genes are TRBV29-1 and TRBJ2-5, with D perhaps matching TRBD2 (6 bases). Near its end, the DNA agrees better with TRBJ2-1, so the J call may be wrong. Per the germline V gene, CDR1 is SQVTM and CDR2 is ANQGSEA. The CDR3 has 10 amino acids. Here the CDR3 reads CSVARGEQFF. The CDR3 DNA reads TGCAGCGTTGCGCGGGGTGAGCAGTTCTTC.

This clonotype was seen a handful of times. Being one base from a much bigger clone, this may be a read error. The V gene is TRBV5-1, the J gene TRBJ2-5; 7 positions agree with TRBD2. The germline gives CDR1 SGHRS, CDR2 YFSETQ. The CDR3 is made up of 14 amino acids. This CDR3 reads CASSLGGRGETQCF. DNA for the CDR3: TGCGCCAGCAGCTTGGGCGGGAGAGGAGAGACCCAGTGCTTC.

The CDR3 nucleotides read TGTGCCAGTAGTATACGGGGGGACGGAGTCTATGGCTACACCTTC. The encoded protein is CASSIRGDGVYGYTF. V gene TRBV19 combines with J gene TRBJ1-2; D perhaps matches TRBD1 (5 bases). The CDR3 extends over 15 amino acids. CDR1 and CDR2 (germline): LNHDA, SQIVND (reference sequence). Trimming took off 2 bases at V and 4 bases at J, with 14 bases between the two ends.

The chain combines TRBV21-1 with TRBJ2-7; TRBD2, the table's D call, lacks a check against the DNA. TRBV21-1 is listed as a pseudogene. The CDR3 is made up of 14 amino acids. The CDR3, as DNA: TGTGCCAGCAGCAAAAAGCGGCGATCCTACGAGCAGTACTTC. Protein sequence: CASSKKRRSYEQYF.

This chain links TRBV18 with TRBJ2-2; 7 bases fit TRBD2. This CDR3 contains 16 residues. Per the germline V gene, CDR1 is KGHSH and CDR2 is LQKENI. V shed 4 bases, J shed 0 bases, and the junction held 5 bases outside the gene matches. The CDR3 here is CASSRELAANTGELFF. CDR3 nucleotide sequence: TGTGCCAGCTCACGCGAGCTAGCGGCGAACACCGGGGAGCTGTTTTTT.

The sample holds a few counts of this clonotype. This chain connects TRBV29-1 to TRBJ2-2; D possibly corresponds to TRBD2 (6 bases). Trimming left V 6 bases short and J 4 bases short, with 15 bases between. This CDR3 contains 14 residues. Germline V lookup: CDR1 SQVTM, CDR2 ANQGSEA. CDR3 loop: CSVAPGLPTGELFF. Written as DNA, the CDR3 is TGCAGCGTGGCACCGGGACTGCCCACCGGGGAGCTGTTTTTT.

The chain carries TRBV15 and TRBJ2-1; 9 bases match TRBD1. The J call may be wrong; the DNA end is better matched by TRBJ2-5. Germline-derived CDR1 and CDR2 are LNHNV and YYDKDF (reference sequence). The CDR3 is 14 amino acids. The CDR3 DNA sequence: TGTGCCACCAGCGAAATACAGGGGGCAGGGACCCAGTACTTC. Encoded protein: CATSEIQGAGTQYF.

This rearrangement joins TRBV3-1 to TRBJ2-3; 7 nucleotides agree with TRBD2. The CDR3 is 15 residues long. V gave up 4 bases and J gave up 6 bases; unmatched junction bases: 10. CDR1 and CDR2 (germline): LGHDT, YNNKEL (reference sequence). The CDR3 loop reads CASSPREEEEDTQYF. The DNA for the CDR3 is TGTGCCAGCAGCCCCCGGGAGGAGGAGGAGGATACGCAGTATTTT.

The chain uses TRBV6-5 and TRBJ1-1; D is perhaps TRBD1 (5 bases). CDR1 and CDR2 from the germline V gene are MNHEY and SVGAGI. This CDR3 has 15 amino acids. The V and J ends lost 7 bases and 0 bases respectively, with 15 bases between them. CDR3 loop: CASTPGGGMNTEAFF. The CDR3 nucleotides are TGTGCCAGCACGCCTGGGGGAGGGATGAACACTGAAGCTTTCTTT.

V and J are TRBV20-1 and TRBJ2-3, with 9 positions matching TRBD2. Unmatched junction bases numbered 5, after V lost 6 bases and J lost 1 base. Germline CDR1 reads DFQATT; CDR2 reads SNEGSKA (reference sequence). There are 14 residues in the CDR3. The CDR3 nucleotides read TGCAGTGCCAACCGACTAGCGGGCACAGATACGCAGTATTTT. The encoded protein is CSANRLAGTDTQYF.

This clonotype was counted only a few times. The chain couples TRBV20-1 to TRBJ2-1, with 10 positions matching TRBD2. In germline, CDR1 is DFQATT, CDR2 SNEGSKA (reference sequence). The CDR3 runs 15 residues. V gave up 3 bases and J gave up 7 bases; unmatched junction bases: 9. DNA of the CDR3: TGCAGTGCTAGCGGGCGGACTAGCGGAGGGAATGAGCAGTTCTTC. Translation gives CSASGRTSGGNEQFF.

The chain is built from TRBV5-1 and TRBJ1-6; 9 bases align to TRBD1. The V and J ends lost 0 bases and 7 bases, in that order; junction bases with no gene match: 2. Per the germline V gene, CDR1 is SGHRS and CDR2 is YFSETQ. The CDR3 contains 15 residues. CDR3 residues: CASSLGTGENSPLHF. In DNA, the CDR3 is TGCGCCAGCAGCTTGGGGACAGGGGAAAATTCACCCCTCCACTTT.

This clonotype was counted only a few times. The chain recombines TRBV21-1 with TRBJ2-5; the listed D gene, TRBD2, was not tested against the DNA. TRBV21-1 is a pseudogene. This CDR3 is built from 16 residues. In DNA, the CDR3 is TGTGCCAGCAGCAAACCCCGGGACAAGCGACAAGAGACCCAGTACTTC. This gives the protein CASSKPRDKRQETQYF.

The chain employs TRBV28 and TRBJ1-4; tentative D call: TRBD1 (5 bases). Germline assignment: CDR1 MDHEN and CDR2 SYDVKM. CDR3 size: 14 residues. Trimming cost V 6 bases and J 5 bases, with 13 bases left between them. Written as DNA, the CDR3 is TGTGCCAGCAGAAAACAGGAGCTCAATGAAAAACTGTTTTTT. This codes for CASRKQELNEKLFF.

This clonotype was seen ten or more times. The chain recombines TRBV9 with TRBJ2-6; no clear D. This CDR3 has 16 residues. The germline V gene encodes CDR1 SGDLS and CDR2 YYNGEE. Deletions cut 0 bases from V and 0 bases from J, with 7 bases between. The CDR3 region is CASSVGSPSGANVLTF. In DNA, the CDR3 is TGTGCCAGCAGCGTAGGTTCCCCCTCTGGGGCCAACGTCCTGACTTTC.